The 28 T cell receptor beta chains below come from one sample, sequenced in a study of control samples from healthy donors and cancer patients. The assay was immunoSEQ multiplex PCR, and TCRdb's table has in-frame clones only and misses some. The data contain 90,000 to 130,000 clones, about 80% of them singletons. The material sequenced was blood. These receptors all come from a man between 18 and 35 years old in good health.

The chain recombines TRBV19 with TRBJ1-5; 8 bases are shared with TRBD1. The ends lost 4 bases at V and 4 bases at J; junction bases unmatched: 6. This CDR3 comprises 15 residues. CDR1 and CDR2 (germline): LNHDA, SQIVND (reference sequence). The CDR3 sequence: CASSTQQGGNQPQHF. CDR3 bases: TGTGCCAGTAGTACCCAACAGGGGGGGAATCAGCCCCAGCATTTT. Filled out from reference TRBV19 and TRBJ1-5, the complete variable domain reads DGGITQSPKYLFRKEGQNVTLSCEQNLNHDAMYWYRQDPGQGLRLIYYSQIVNDFQKGDIAEGYSVSREKKESFPLTVTSAQKNPTAFYLCASSTQQGGNQPQHFGDGTRLSIL.

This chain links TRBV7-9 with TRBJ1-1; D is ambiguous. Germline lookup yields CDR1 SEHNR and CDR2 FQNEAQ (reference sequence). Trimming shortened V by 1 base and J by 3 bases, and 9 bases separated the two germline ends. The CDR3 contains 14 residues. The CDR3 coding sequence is TGTGCCAGCAGCTTAGACGCTGTTTACACTGAAGCTTTCTTT. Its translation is CASSLDAVYTEAFF.

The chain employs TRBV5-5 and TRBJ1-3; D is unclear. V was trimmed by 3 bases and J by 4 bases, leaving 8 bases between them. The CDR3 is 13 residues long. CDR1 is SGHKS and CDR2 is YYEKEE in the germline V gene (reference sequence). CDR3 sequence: CASSWGAGNTIYF. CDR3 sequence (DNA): TGTGCCAGCAGCTGGGGAGCGGGAAACACCATATATTTT.

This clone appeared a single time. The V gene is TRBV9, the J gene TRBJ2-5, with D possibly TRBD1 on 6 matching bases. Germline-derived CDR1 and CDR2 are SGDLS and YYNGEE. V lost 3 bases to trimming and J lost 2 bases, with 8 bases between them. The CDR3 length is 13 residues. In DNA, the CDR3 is TGTGCCAGCAGCGGCCAGGGGCAAGAGACCCAGTACTTC. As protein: CASSGQGQETQYF. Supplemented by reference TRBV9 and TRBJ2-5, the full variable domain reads DSGVTQTPKHLITATGQRVTLRCSPRSGDLSVYWYQQSLDQGLQFLIQYYNGEERAKGNILERFSAQQFPDLHSELNLSSLELGDSALYFCASSGQGQETQYFGPGTRLLVL.

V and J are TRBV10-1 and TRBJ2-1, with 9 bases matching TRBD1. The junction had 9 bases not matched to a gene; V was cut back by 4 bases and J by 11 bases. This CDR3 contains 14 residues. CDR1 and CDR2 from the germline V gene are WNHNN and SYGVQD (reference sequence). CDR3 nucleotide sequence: TGCGCCAGCAGTGTTATGAGACAGGGGGACAAGCAGTTCTTC. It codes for CASSVMRQGDKQFF.

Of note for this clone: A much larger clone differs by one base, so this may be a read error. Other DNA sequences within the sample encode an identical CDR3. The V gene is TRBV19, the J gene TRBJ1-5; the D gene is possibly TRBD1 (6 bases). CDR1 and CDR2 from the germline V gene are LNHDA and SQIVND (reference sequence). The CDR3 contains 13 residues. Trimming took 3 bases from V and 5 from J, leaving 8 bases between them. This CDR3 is CASSIQGYQPQHF. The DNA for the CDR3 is TGTGCCAGTAGTATCCAGGGGTATCAGCCCCAGCATTTT.

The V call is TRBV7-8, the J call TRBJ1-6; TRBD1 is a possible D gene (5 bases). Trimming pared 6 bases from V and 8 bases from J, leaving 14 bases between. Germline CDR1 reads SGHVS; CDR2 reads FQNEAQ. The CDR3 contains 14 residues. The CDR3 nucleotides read TGTGCCAGCAGGTTGTTCGGGGGGGATTCACCCCTCCACTTT. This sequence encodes CASRLFGGDSPLHF.

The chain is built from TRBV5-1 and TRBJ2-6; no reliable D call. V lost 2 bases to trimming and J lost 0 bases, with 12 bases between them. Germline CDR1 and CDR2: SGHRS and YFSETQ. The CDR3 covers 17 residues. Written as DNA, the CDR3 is TGCGCCAGCAGCTTTTTTACACATCTCTCTGGGGCCAACGTCCTGACTTTC. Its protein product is CASSFFTHLSGANVLTF.

The CDR3 sequence is CASGTDTQYF. In nucleotides, the CDR3 is TGTGCCAGCGGAACAGATACGCAGTATTTT. The V gene is TRBV3-1 (or the pseudogene TRBV3-2), the J gene TRBJ2-3; D uncertain. V shed 8 bases and J shed 3 bases, with 3 bases lying between them. Germline V CDR1 and CDR2: LGHDT, YNNKEL (reference sequence). The CDR3 spans 10 residues.

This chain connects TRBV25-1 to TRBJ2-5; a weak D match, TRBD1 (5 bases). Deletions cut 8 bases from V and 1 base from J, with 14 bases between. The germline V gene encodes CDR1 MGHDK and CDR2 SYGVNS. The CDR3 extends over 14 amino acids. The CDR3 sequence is CASAGGRAQETQYF. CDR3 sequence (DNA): TGTGCCAGCGCAGGCGGCAGGGCCCAAGAGACCCAGTACTTC. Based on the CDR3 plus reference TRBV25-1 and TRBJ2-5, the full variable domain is EADIYQTPRYLVIGTGKKITLECSQTMGHDKMYWYQQDPGMELHLIHYSYGVNSTEKGDLSSESTVSRIRTEHFPLTLESARPSHTSQYLCASAGGRAQETQYFGPGTRLLVL.

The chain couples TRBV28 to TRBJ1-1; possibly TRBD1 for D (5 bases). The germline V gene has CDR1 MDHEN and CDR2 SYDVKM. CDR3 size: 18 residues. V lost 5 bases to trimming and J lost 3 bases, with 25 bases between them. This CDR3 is CASSHPTVGLFSDTEAFF. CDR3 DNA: TGTGCCAGCAGTCACCCGACAGTGGGCCTTTTTTCGGACACTGAAGCTTTCTTT.

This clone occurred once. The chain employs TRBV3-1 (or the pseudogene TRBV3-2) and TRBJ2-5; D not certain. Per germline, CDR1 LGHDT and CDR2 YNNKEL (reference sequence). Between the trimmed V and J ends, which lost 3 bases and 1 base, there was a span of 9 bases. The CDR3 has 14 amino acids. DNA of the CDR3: TGTGCCAGCAGCCAGGTCGTTGTCCAAGAGACCCAGTACTTC. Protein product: CASSQVVVQETQYF.

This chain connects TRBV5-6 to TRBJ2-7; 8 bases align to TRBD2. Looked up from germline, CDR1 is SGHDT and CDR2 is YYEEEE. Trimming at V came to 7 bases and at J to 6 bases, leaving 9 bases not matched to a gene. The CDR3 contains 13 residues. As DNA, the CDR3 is TGTGCCAGCCGACTGCCGGGAGGGGGCGAGCAGTACTTC. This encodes CASRLPGGGEQYF.

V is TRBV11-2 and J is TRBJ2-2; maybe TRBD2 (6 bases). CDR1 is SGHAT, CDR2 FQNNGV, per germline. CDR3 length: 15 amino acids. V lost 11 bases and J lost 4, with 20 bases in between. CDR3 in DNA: TGTGCCGGCACCCACGGTGGGGGACTCACCGGGGAGCTGTTTTTT. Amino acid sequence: CAGTHGGGLTGELFF. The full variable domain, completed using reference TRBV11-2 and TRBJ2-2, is EAGVAQSPRYKIIEKRQSVAFWCNPISGHATLYWYQQILGQGPKLLIQFQNNGVVDDSQLPKDRFSAERLKGVDSTLKIQPAKLEDSAVYLCAGTHGGGLTGELFFGEGSRLTVL.

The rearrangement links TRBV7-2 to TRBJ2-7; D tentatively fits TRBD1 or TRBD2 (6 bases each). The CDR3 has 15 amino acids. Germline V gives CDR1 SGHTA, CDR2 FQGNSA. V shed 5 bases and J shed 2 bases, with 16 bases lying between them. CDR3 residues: CASSLHAGQTYEQYF. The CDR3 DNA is TGTGCCAGCAGCCTCCATGCGGGACAAACCTACGAGCAGTACTTC.

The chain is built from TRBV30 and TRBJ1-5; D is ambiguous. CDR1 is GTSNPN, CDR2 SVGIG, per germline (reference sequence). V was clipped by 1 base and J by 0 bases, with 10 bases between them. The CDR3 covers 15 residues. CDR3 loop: CAWSAEGISNQPQHF. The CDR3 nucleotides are TGTGCCTGGAGTGCGGAAGGGATTAGCAATCAGCCCCAGCATTTT.

Here the CDR3 reads CASSPQPPWSFEQFF. The DNA for the CDR3 is TGTGCCAGCAGCCCCCAGCCCCCCTGGAGCTTTGAGCAGTTCTTC. The V and J genes are TRBV6-5 and TRBJ2-1; no definite D call. CDR1 MNHEY and CDR2 SVGAGI come from the germline V gene. The CDR3 length is 15 residues. V lost 6 bases and J 9 bases, leaving 21 bases between the germline ends.

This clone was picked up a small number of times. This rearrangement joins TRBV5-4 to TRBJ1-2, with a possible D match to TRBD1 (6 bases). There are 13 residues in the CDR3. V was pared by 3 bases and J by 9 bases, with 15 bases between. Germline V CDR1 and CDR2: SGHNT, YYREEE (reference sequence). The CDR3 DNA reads TGTGCCAGCAGCTCCGTACAGGGATTACGCTACACCTTC. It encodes CASSSVQGLRYTF.

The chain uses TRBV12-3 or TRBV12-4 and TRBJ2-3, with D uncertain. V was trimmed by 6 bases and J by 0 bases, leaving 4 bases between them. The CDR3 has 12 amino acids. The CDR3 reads CASRESTDTQYF. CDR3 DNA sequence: TGTGCCAGCAGGGAAAGCACAGATACGCAGTATTTT.

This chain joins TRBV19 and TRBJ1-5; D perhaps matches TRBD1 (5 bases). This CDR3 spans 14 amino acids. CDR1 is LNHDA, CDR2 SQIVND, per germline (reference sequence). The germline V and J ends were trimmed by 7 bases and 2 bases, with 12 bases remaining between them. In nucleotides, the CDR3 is TGTGCCAGTAAGTTTGCGGGGGGCAATCAGCCCCAGCATTTT. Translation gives CASKFAGGNQPQHF.

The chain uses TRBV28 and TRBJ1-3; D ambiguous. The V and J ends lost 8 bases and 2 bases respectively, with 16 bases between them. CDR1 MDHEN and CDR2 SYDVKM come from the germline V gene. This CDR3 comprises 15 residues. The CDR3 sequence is CASRIEGTAGNTIYF. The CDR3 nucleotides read TGTGCCAGCCGTATTGAGGGAACAGCTGGAAACACCATATATTTT. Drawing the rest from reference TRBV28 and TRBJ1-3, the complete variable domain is DVKVTQSSRYLVKRTGEKVFLECVQDMDHENMFWYRQDPGLGLRLIYFSYDVKMKEKGDIPEGYSVSREKKERFSLILESASTNQTSMYLCASRIEGTAGNTIYFGEGSWLTVV.

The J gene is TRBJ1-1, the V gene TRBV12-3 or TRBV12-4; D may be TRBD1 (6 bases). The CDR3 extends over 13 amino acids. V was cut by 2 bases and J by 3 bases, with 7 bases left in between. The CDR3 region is CASSLHRDTEAFF. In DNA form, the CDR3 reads TGTGCCAGCAGTTTACACAGGGACACTGAAGCTTTCTTT.

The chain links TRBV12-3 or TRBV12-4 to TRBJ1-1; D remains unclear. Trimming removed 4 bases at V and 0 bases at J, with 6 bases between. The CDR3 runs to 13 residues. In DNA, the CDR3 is TGTGCCAGCAGTTCACGGTTGAACACTGAAGCTTTCTTT. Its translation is CASSSRLNTEAFF.

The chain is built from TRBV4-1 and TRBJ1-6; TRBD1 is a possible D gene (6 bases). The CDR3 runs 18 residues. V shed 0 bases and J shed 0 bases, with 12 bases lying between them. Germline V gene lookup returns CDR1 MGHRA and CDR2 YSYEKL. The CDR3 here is CASSQDPAGVSYNSPLHF. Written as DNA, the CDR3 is TGCGCCAGCAGCCAAGATCCGGCAGGGGTCTCCTATAATTCACCCCTCCACTTT.

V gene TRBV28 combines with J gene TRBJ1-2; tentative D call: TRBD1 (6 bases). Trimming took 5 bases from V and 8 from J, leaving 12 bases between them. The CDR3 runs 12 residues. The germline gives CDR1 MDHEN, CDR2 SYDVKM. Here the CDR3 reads CASSGGFHGYTF. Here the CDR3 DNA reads TGTGCCAGCAGTGGGGGCTTCCACGGCTACACCTTC.

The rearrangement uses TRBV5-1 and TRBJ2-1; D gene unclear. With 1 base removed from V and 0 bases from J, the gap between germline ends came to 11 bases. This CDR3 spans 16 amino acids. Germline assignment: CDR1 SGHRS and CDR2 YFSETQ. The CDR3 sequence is CASSLYLSSSYNEQFF. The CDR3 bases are TGCGCCAGCAGCTTGTATCTGAGCAGCTCCTACAATGAGCAGTTCTTC.

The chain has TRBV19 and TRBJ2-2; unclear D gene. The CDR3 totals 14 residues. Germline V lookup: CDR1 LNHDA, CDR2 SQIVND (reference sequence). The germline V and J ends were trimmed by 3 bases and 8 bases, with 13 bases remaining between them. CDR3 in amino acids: CASSINGVSGELFF. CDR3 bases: TGTGCCAGTAGTATCAATGGGGTATCGGGGGAGCTGTTTTTT.

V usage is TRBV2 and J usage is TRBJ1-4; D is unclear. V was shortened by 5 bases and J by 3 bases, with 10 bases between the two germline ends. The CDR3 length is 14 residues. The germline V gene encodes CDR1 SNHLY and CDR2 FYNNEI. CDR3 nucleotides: TGTGCCAGCAGTAACTCGAGGGCTAATGAAAAACTGTTTTTT. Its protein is CASSNSRANEKLFF.